One T cell receptor beta chain is described in this entry. It lacks a known antigen. No qualities accompany the bases; no much larger clone lies one base away. In total, over 600 healthy bone marrow donors made up the cohort. All cohort members were sampled while nominally healthy, although unrecorded immune exposures were likely present. The donor tested CMV seropositive and was one of the 289 seropositive cohort members. Every donor gave a peripheral blood sample, and the peripheral blood mononuclear cells from that sample were used for TCR beta sequencing. Genomic DNA extraction from the blood cell samples was performed with the Qiagen DNeasy Blood Extraction Kit. The source of the sample is a study of cytomegalovirus exposure and HLA in healthy donors (TCRdb year 2017). Study-wide context: According to an earlier analysis of a few hundred of the donors, 150 million to 200 million T cells yielded 117 million unique TCR beta sequences and approximately 280 Gb of sequence data. About 280 gigabases of sequencing data and approximately 80 million unique TCR sequences were included in an early release covering about 620 HLA-typed donors. The later analysis used no new phenotypic data to find candidate immune exposures, relying instead on TCR beta sequences and their occurrence across donors. In a later analysis, previously published TCR beta repertoires from about 670 donors were re-analyzed and high-resolution HLA genotyping was added so that TCR occurrence patterns could be studied. Every repertoire in the discovery cohort had been generated on one and the same sequencing platform. The aim of the study was to test whether cataloging public T cell receptors could identify signatures of past pathogen exposure. The T cell repertoires of under 750 subjects were profiled by immunosequencing and related to cytomegalovirus serostatus. In addition to the first cohort of 650 to 750 subjects, a separate validation cohort of 120 different subjects was used. Alongside the repertoire data, information on donor age, sex, ethnicity and CMV serostatus was compiled. A later genetic analysis took genome-wide SNP genotypes for about 60% of the roughly 670 donors and used that subset as a discovery cohort. High-throughput TCR immunosequencing, statistical association of individual TCRs with disease status, and machine learning were combined to predict cytomegalovirus infection status. HLA typing included class I and class II loci at four-digit resolution. The number of donors typed differed by locus, with about 629-640 for A, B, C, DRB1 and DQB1, roughly 520 for DQA1, 600 to 610 for DPA1, and some 440 for DPB1. Among the approximately 430 genotyped donors, approximately 76% belonged to the genetic ancestry cluster associated with self-reported Caucasian donors. About 5 DR-DQ haplotypes were handled as single units for association and clustering, since linkage in the cohort was strong. On average, around 200,000 unique TCR beta nucleotide sequences were sequenced per donor among a few hundred genotyped donors of the cohort, with roughly 18% of those sequences being non-productive. To decide whether each TCR beta V gene segment behaved as functional or pseudogenic, an earlier analysis of nearly 600 of the donors relied on high-throughput TCR beta sequencing. General study outcomes and caveats: V-gene and J-gene trimming of TCR beta chains was associated with a missense DCLRE1C variant in a later genetic analysis, and the association was replicated in an independent cohort. Compared with the roughly 700-donor mean, donors in an Asian-associated ancestry cluster had fewer N-insertions in productive TCRs, according to a later genetic analysis. According to a later analysis, TCR association rates differed among HLA loci, with DRB1 alleles showing the most associated TCRs and HLA-C alleles showing the fewest. Most TCR sequences were observed very rarely across donors, whereas some public TCRs were present in many individuals. The authors suggested that the approach could potentially be extended to other disease states and immunological phenotypes. Linkage disequilibrium might explain the correlated functional status among segregating V segments, but an unknown experimental factor could not be excluded. The study listed 150 to 200 TCR beta chains as associated with cytomegalovirus. In vitro tests confirmed that three of the cytomegalovirus-associated TCR beta chains recognize cytomegalovirus antigens. A cluster of highly shared sequence variants was judged likely to be a technical artifact of the sequencing pipeline. This cohort had only TCR beta chains sequenced, and the lack of alpha or paired-chain data limited which features could be detected. The earlier analysis of about 600 of the donors excluded roughly 17 rarely observed V segments, including chromosome 9 orphons, because counts were too low. The classifier was reported to diagnose cytomegalovirus status with high specificity and sensitivity in both the original cohort and the validation cohort. The presence/absence analyses assumed that sequencing depth was roughly uniform across donors, and that assumption may not be true. Strong co-occurrence of HLA alleles, especially DR and DQ, made assigning TCR associations to individual alleles difficult. In a later analysis, HLA-associated TCR beta chains showed more clonal expansion and lower generation probabilities than non-associated chains that were equally common. Because some donors lacked HLA typing at each locus, the association tests relied only on the typed subset. A further reported finding was that TCR beta sequences accurately predicted the HLA-A and HLA-B alleles for most subjects in the first cohort. The only immune exposure information available for the cohort was CMV serostatus. An earlier analysis of some 560 of the donors showed that most TCR beta V segments appeared in productive rearrangements either about 87% or about 30% of the time, which broadly matched IMGT annotations. In a later analysis, some 18,000 TCR beta sequences were associated with specific HLA alleles at a false discovery rate of 0.05. Some IMGT-functional V segments, including TRBV6-2 and TRBV6-3, could not be distinguished by the 87-base-pair reads and were therefore excluded. In a later analysis, several top co-occurrence clusters were reported to appear linked to parvovirus B19, influenza, CMV and Epstein-Barr virus. In a later analysis, most CMV-associated TCR beta chains were found to appear HLA-restricted, with HLA associations seemingly driven largely by CMV exposure.

The receptor library was made with the immunoSEQ multiplex PCR assay. The multiplex PCR relied on a mix of 60 forward primers for TCR Vbeta segments and 13 reverse primers for TCR Jbeta segments. Amplification of the CDR3 region of rearranged TCR beta genes was performed with a multiplex PCR assay on genomic DNA. The amplified TCR beta libraries were sequenced on the Illumina HiSeq System as 87-base-pair reads. Per the authors' processing: A later analysis tallied around 82 million unique TCR beta chains across the roughly 610 repertoires, and around 9.9 million of those chains were shared by two or more donors. Raw reads were error-corrected and collapsed into unique sequences by a nearest-neighbor algorithm in which closely related sequences were merged to remove PCR and sequencing errors. V, D and J gene segments were assigned by aligning CDR3 sequences to IMGT reference sequences. Each retained sequence needed at least a six-nucleotide match to both a V gene segment and a J gene segment. Rearrangements were classified as productive when the CDR3 lacked stop codons and remained in frame with V and J, and all other rearrangements were classified as non-productive. Following IMGT convention, CDR3 was defined as the stretch from the second conserved V-encoded cysteine to the conserved J-encoded phenylalanine. In an earlier analysis of approximately 590 of the donors, sequences lacking an unambiguous match to a single V gene segment were excluded. In an earlier analysis of several hundred of the donors, a V segment was called functional when productive rearrangements were above 56.7%, and segregating when the standard deviation between donors exceeded 5%. To diagnose cytomegalovirus status from the catalog of TCR beta chain sequences, a statistical classification framework was built. A later analysis assigned V and J genes by comparing TCR nucleotide sequences with IMGT/GENE-DB human TR gene sequences. A later analysis assigned CDR3 sequences and most-parsimonious VDJ recombination scenarios with the TCRdist pipeline. In a later analysis, each TCR beta chain was defined by its CDR3 amino acid sequence together with its V-gene family, and reads without a unique V-gene family were excluded. In a later analysis, several hundred highly shared, low-generation-probability nucleotide sequences were removed to address suspected cross-contamination and a sequencing artifact. In a later analysis, a clonal expansion index was calculated for each public chain from normalized within-repertoire ranks of inferred template counts. In a later analysis, generation probabilities were computed using a VDJ recombination model fitted to out-of-frame rearrangements, and the results were checked against IGoR. A later analysis scored TCR-TCR, TCR-HLA and TCR-CMV co-occurrence with hypergeometric tests, applying a repertoire-size bias correction to TCR pairs. A later analysis estimated false discovery rates by permuting HLA or CMV assignments 20 times. A later analysis grouped co-occurring TCRs with DBSCAN, adding TCRdist sequence similarity when clustering within HLA-allele-positive subsets. Co-occurrence clustering excluded repertoires with fewer than 30,000 or more than 120,000 public chains, plus five with anomalous nucleotide sharing. The source is immuneACCESS, and TCRdb retained only in-frame sequences with V and J called. Part of the clones is not carried over; for the studies checked, unresolved V genes explain less than half of this, and the remainder is unexplained. Clone size and V and J calls were adopted from that table, with D and trimming inferred from the DNA. Across this sample there are about 110,000 clones, with over 60% seen only once. 5% to 7.5% of the sample belongs to the ten largest clones.

Including cysteine and phenylalanine, the CDR3 has 13 amino acids. This entry keeps only the CDR3 DNA: 39 bases, framed from base 1. CDR1 and CDR2, looked up from the germline V gene, are MNHEY and SVGAGI. Trimming removed 7 bases from V and 6 bases from J; the gene matches leave 6 bases unexplained. The V and J genes are TRBV6-5 and TRBJ2-5, with TRBD2 matching 9 junction bases. Sequenced material: PBMCs. This clonotype was sampled from a woman in her 50s in good health and CMV-seropositive. The nucleotide sequence reads as follows: TGTGCCAGCAAGCGGGGGGCGGAAAAGACCCAGTACTTC. Translated, this gives CASKRGAEKTQYF.